Here is one T cell receptor (beta chain) with its context. Its antigen is still unknown. All TRB cDNA libraries came from 5' RACE performed with UMI labels. TCRdb reprocessed the 5' RACE reads and stores each CDR3 protein as one record, lacking DNA. In total, the table holds 45,000 to 70,000 distinct CDR3 sequences. All CD8+ T cell subsets were sorted in triplicate at 300,000 to 350,000 cells each. These data come from a study of CXCR3-negative and CXCR3-positive naive CD8 T cells. Study in general: Roughly 1.5 +/- 0.3 million TRB reads came from each library, giving 130 million to 150 million in total. Study-level points and caveats: The study inferred TCR strength from TRB CDR3 properties and found comparable surface CD5 between naive subsets.

The length of the CDR3 is 13 residues. Germline CDR1 is MNHEY and CDR2 is SVGAGI. This rearrangement joins TRBV6-5 to TRBJ2-5; without DNA, the TCRdb call of TRBD2 cannot be checked. The sequenced sample consisted of memory CD8+ T cells from blood. The sequence was obtained from a human donor in good health. Some clones in this sample may be carry-over from other donors' samples. The CDR3 reads CASRRGPGETQYF.